The 18 T cell receptor beta chains below were found in one sample sequenced in a study of shared clonotypes between healthy human individuals. Here immunoSEQ multiplex PCR was the method, and the copy in TCRdb shows in-frame clones only, minus some. The sample shows 550,000 to 700,000 clones, 73% of them seen only once. Material: memory CD4+ T cells sorted from blood. As for subset: CD45RA-negative fraction. These receptors were taken from a woman aged 25 to 39 in good health.

The chain is built from TRBV11-3 and TRBJ2-7; no clear D gene. The CDR3 spans 13 residues. The ends were cut back, 1 base at V and 6 bases at J, with 10 bases in the middle. Germline V CDR1 and CDR2: SGHNT, YENEEA. The CDR3 DNA reads as TGTGCCAGCAGCTTAGTATCCCTGGGCGAGCAGTACTTC. Its protein product is CASSLVSLGEQYF.

The chain combines TRBV27 with TRBJ1-5; 7 positions match TRBD1. Per the germline V gene, CDR1 is MNHEY and CDR2 is SMNVEV (reference sequence). The CDR3 length is 16 residues. The junction had 11 bases not matched to a gene; V was cut back by 5 bases and J by 4 bases. The CDR3 region is CASSGGGQVWNQPQHF. For the CDR3, the DNA is TGTGCCAGCAGTGGTGGAGGACAGGTCTGGAATCAGCCCCAGCATTTT.

J is TRBJ2-5 and V is TRBV5-8; no clear D. The V gene lost 0 bases and the J gene lost 2 bases, with 14 bases spanning the gap. The germline gives CDR1 SGHTS, CDR2 YDEGEE. This CDR3 is 16 amino acids long. This CDR3 is CASSLGATVSQETQYF. The DNA of the CDR3 is TGTGCCAGCAGCTTGGGGGCTACAGTGTCACAAGAGACCCAGTACTTC.

This clone was seen just once. This chain connects TRBV10-3 to TRBJ2-1; the D gene is possibly TRBD1 (6 bases). The CDR3 has 12 residues. Trimming stripped 10 bases from V and 6 bases from J, with 13 bases between. Germline CDR1 ENHRY, CDR2 SYGVKD. Here the CDR3 reads CATPGAPNEQFF. CDR3 coding DNA: TGTGCCACCCCAGGGGCCCCCAATGAGCAGTTCTTC.

This clone has a single count. The chain carries TRBV5-1 and TRBJ2-1; 11 positions agree with TRBD1. The CDR3 is made up of 14 amino acids. With 9 bases clipped from V and 7 bases from J, the junction kept 9 bases outside the gene matches. Germline V gives CDR1 SGHRS, CDR2 YFSETQ. The CDR3 DNA reads as TGCGCCACCACGCCGGGGACAGGGGGGAATGAGCAGTTCTTC. This sequence encodes CATTPGTGGNEQFF.

This chain joins TRBV6-1 and TRBJ1-3; tentatively, D is TRBD1 (5 bases). Germline V gene sequence: CDR1 MNHNS, CDR2 SASEGT. V gave up 4 bases and J gave up 0 bases, with 13 bases separating them. CDR3 length: 16 residues. CDR3 nucleotides: TGTGCCAGCAGTGGAGGGGTGAGAAGCTCTGGAAACACCATATATTTT. This sequence encodes CASSGGVRSSGNTIYF.

A single count supports this clone. The genes are TRBV7-8 and TRBJ2-1; D not resolved. V was cut by 0 bases and J by 9 bases, with 3 bases left in between. Germline assignment: CDR1 SGHVS and CDR2 FQNEAQ. The CDR3 length is 11 residues. The CDR3 DNA follows: TGTGCCAGCAGCTTAGCGGCTGAGCAGTTCTTC. It codes for CASSLAAEQFF.

CDR3 in DNA: TGTGCCAGTAGTCTCGGGACTAGCCGGGTTGGTACGCAGTATTTT. Translation gives CASSLGTSRVGTQYF. The chain recombines TRBV19 with TRBJ2-3, with TRBD2 matching over 9 bases. The CDR3 is 15 residues long. With 5 bases clipped from V and 8 bases from J, the junction kept 11 bases outside the gene matches. CDR1 and CDR2 (germline): LNHDA, SQIVND (reference sequence).

The gene calls are TRBV5-1 and TRBJ2-3; 9 nucleotides line up with TRBD2. The CDR3 is 15 residues long. Germline V gene lookup returns CDR1 SGHRS and CDR2 YFSETQ. Trimming cost V 1 base and J 4 bases; bases outside gene matches: 4. The CDR3 loop reads CASSLISGSADTQYF. CDR3 DNA: TGCGCCAGCAGCTTGATTAGCGGGAGTGCAGATACGCAGTATTTT.

A few counts support this clone. The chain combines TRBV21-1 with TRBJ2-7; the DNA was not used to check the table's D call, TRBD2. TRBV21-1 is a pseudogene segment. The length of the CDR3 is 15 residues. Here the CDR3 DNA reads TGTGCCAGCAGCGTGACTAGCGGGAGTTGGTACGAGCAGTACTTC. Protein sequence: CASSVTSGSWYEQYF.

The chain uses TRBV4-1 and TRBJ2-7; possibly TRBD1 for D (5 bases). Between the trimmed V and J ends, which lost 4 bases and 0 bases, there was a span of 16 bases. Looked up from germline, CDR1 is MGHRA and CDR2 is YSYEKL. This CDR3 comprises 16 residues. The CDR3 here is CASSRGIDRSSYEQYF. The CDR3 region has the DNA TGCGCCAGCAGCCGGGGCATAGACCGAAGCTCCTACGAGCAGTACTTC.

This clone was detected only once. The genes are TRBV4-2 and TRBJ2-3; no firm D call. This CDR3 contains 14 residues. The germline V gene encodes CDR1 LGHNA and CDR2 YNFKEQ. Trimming left V 0 bases short and J 1 base short, with 5 bases between. The CDR3 DNA reads TGTGCCAGCAGCCAAGATTTTGGCACAGATACGCAGTATTTT. Its translation: CASSQDFGTDTQYF.

V and J are TRBV20-1 and TRBJ2-3; unclear D gene. Germline V gives CDR1 DFQATT, CDR2 SNEGSKA (reference sequence). The CDR3 has 9 amino acids. V lost 6 bases, J lost 5 bases, and 3 bases lay in between. The CDR3 sequence: CSAGDTQYF. The DNA of the CDR3 is TGCAGTGCCGGAGATACGCAGTATTTT.

This clone was counted between two and nine times. The rearrangement uses TRBV6-6 and TRBJ1-2; 9 bases are a match to TRBD1. CDR3 length: 15 residues. Trimming cost V 7 bases and J 8 bases; bases outside gene matches: 14. CDR1 and CDR2 (germline): MNHNY, SVGAGI (reference sequence). DNA of the CDR3: TGTGCCAGCACCCCAGCCACGACAGGGGGGGCGGGCTACACCTTC. Its translation: CASTPATTGGAGYTF.

The chain links TRBV27 to TRBJ2-7, with a possible D match to TRBD1 (5 bases). Trimming pared 2 bases from V and 0 bases from J, leaving 14 bases between. CDR1 is MNHEY, CDR2 SMNVEV, per germline (reference sequence). This CDR3 comprises 16 residues. The CDR3 is CASSLKRPGNSYEQYF. The CDR3 DNA is TGTGCCAGCAGTTTAAAGAGGCCAGGGAACTCCTACGAGCAGTACTTC.

The CDR3 is CASSPTGGNQPQHF. The DNA of the CDR3 is TGTGCCAGCAGCCCCACAGGGGGCAATCAGCCCCAGCATTTT. The chain is built from TRBV7-9 and TRBJ1-5; TRBD1 matches at 7 bases. V dropped 5 bases and J dropped 2; count of bases not matched to a gene: 3. CDR3 length: 14 amino acids. Germline V gene sequence: CDR1 SEHNR, CDR2 FQNEAQ (reference sequence).

With respect to this clone: Being one base from a much bigger clone, this may be a read error. The chain is built from TRBV5-1 and TRBJ1-1, with unresolved D. The ends were cut back, 4 bases at V and 1 base at J, with 17 bases in the middle. CDR1 is SGHRS, CDR2 YFSETQ, per germline. The CDR3 has 16 amino acids. The CDR3 region is CASSRVTRNPNTEAFF. The CDR3 nucleotides read TGCGCCAGCAGCCGTGTCACAAGGAACCCGAACACTGAAGCTTTCTTT.

This clone turned up a few times. The V gene is TRBV6-4, the J gene TRBJ2-3; TRBD1 might be the D (5 bases). Germline CDR1 and CDR2: MRHNA and SNTAGT. Trimming removed 2 bases from V and 8 bases from J, with 17 bases in between. CDR3 length: 15 residues. The CDR3 DNA follows: TGTGCCAGCAGTGACGGGCAGGGTGGAGCCGGTACGCAGTATTTT. This gives the protein CASSDGQGGAGTQYF.